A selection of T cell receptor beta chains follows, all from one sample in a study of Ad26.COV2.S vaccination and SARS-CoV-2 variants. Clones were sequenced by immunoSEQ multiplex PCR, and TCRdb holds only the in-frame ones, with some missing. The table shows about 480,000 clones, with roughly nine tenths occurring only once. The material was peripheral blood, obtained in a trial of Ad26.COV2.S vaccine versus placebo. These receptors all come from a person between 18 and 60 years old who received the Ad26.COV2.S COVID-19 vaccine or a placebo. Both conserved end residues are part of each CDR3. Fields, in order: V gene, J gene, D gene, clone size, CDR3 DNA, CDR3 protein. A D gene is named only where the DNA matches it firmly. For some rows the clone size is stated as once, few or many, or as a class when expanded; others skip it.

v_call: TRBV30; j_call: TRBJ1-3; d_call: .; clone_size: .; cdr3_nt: TGTGCCTGGAGTGGGACCGACAGGAGCTCTGGAAACACCATATATTTT; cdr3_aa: CAWSGTDRSSGNTIYF
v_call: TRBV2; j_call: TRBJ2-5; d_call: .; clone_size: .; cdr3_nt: TGTGCCAGCAGTGTTAAAGAGACCCAGTACTTC; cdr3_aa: CASSVKETQYF
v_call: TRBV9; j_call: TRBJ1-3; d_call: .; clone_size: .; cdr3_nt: TGTGCCAGCAGCGTATCCTCGACAAGCCTGGGAGGAAACACCATATATTTT; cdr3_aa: CASSVSSTSLGGNTIYF
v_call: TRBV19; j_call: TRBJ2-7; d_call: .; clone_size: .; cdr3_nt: TGTGCCAGTAGCGAGGAGCCCGCTTACGAGCAGTACTTC; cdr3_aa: CASSEEPAYEQYF
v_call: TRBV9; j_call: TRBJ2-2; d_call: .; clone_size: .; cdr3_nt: TGTGCCAGCAGCGTGGGGGACCACTCAACCGGGGAGCTGTTTTTT; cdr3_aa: CASSVGDHSTGELFF
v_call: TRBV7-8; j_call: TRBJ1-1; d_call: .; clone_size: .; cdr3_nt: TGTGCCAGCAGCTTTTTAGGGCGTCCTGAAGCTTTCTTT; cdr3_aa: CASSFLGRPEAFF
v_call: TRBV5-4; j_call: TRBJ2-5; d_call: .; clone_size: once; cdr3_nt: TGTGCCAGCAGCTTGGAGGGGGGCGCGGTCCGAGAGACCCAGTACTTC; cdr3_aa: CASSLEGGAVRETQYF
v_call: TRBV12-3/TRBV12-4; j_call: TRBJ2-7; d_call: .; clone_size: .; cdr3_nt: TGTGCCAGCAGGGAGGGTTTGGTGGACGAGCAGTACTTC; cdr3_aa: CASREGLVDEQYF
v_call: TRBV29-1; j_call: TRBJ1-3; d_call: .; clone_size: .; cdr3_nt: TGCAGCGGCCTCGGGGGAAACACCATATATTTT; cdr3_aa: CSGLGGNTIYF
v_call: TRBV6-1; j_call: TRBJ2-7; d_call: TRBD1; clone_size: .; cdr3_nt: TGTGCCAGCAGTGAACAGGGGGTCCCCCCCTACGAGCAGTACTTC; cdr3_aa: CASSEQGVPPYEQYF
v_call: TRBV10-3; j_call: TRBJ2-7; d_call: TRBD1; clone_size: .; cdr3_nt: TGTGCCATCAGAGACCCGGGACAGGCTCCCTACGAGCAGTACTTC; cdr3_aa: CAIRDPGQAPYEQYF
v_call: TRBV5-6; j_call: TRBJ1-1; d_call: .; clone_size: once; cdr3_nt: TGTGCCAGCAGCTTGGGGTGGACCCTGAAGAACACTGAAGCTTTCTTT; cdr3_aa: CASSLGWTLKNTEAFF
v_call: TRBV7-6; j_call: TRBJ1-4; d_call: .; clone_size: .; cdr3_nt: TGTGCCAGCAGCTTAGTAATGGGGCTATCCGAAAAACTGTTTTTT; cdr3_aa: CASSLVMGLSEKLFF
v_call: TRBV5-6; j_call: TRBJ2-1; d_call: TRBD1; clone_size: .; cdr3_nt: TGTGCCAGCAGCTTTATTCTCCCCGGGACAGGGCTTGATAATGAGCAGTTCTTC; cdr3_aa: CASSFILPGTGLDNEQFF
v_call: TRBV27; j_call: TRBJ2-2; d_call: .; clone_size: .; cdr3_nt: TGTGCCAGCAGTCCTAGCCACGTCGGGGAGCTGTTTTTT; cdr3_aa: CASSPSHVGELFF
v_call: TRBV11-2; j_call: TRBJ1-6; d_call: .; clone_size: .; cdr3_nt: TGTGCCAGCAGCCCCTACCTTTATTCACCCCTCCACTTT; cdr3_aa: CASSPYLYSPLHF
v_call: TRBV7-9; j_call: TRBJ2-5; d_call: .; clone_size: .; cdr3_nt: TGTGCCAGCAGCTTAAGGGGGGACAGCCAAGAGACCCAGTACTTC; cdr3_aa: CASSLRGDSQETQYF
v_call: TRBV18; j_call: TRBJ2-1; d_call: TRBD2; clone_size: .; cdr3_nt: TGTGCCAGCTCACCGGGGACTAGCGGGAGCTTAGGAAAAAATGAGCAGTTCTTC; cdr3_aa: CASSPGTSGSLGKNEQFF
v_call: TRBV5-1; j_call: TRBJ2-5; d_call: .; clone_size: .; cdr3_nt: TGCGCCAGCAGCTTGAAGGGCACTAGCAGAATACAAGAGACCCAGTACTTC; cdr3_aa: CASSLKGTSRIQETQYF
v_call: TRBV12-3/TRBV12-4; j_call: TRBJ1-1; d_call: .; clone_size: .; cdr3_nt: TGTGCCAGCAGTTTTGAAGTAACTGAAGCTTTCTTT; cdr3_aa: CASSFEVTEAFF
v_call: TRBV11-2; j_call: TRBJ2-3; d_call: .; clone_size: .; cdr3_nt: TGTGCCAGCAGCCCGTCGGTGTACCAGTATTTT; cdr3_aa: CASSPSVYQYF
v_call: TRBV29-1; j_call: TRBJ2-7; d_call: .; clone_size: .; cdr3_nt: TGCAGCGTTGGACAAGGTGGGGGTCTCGAGCAGTACTTC; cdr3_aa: CSVGQGGGLEQYF
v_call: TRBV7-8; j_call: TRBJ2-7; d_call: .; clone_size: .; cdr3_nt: TGTGCCAGCAGCCCAGGTACCTTTCGAGAGCAGTACTTC; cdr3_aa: CASSPGTFREQYF
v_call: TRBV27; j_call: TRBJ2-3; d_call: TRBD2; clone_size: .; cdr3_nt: TGTGCCAGCACGCAACCGGGGGGGACAGATACGCAGTATTTT; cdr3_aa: CASTQPGGTDTQYF
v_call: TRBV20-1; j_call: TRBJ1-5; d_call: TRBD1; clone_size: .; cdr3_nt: TGCAGTGCTAGTTGGGGACAGCAATATCAGCCCCAGCATTTT; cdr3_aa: CSASWGQQYQPQHF
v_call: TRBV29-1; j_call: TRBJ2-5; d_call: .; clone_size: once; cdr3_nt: TGCAGCACTCAAGGTGGACGCGGTTCCCAAGAGACCCAGTACTTC; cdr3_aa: CSTQGGRGSQETQYF
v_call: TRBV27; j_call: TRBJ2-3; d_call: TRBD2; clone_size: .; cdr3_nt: TGTGCCAGTCTTCCTGGGAGGGGACTACCCACAGATACGCAGTATTTT; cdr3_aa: CASLPGRGLPTDTQYF
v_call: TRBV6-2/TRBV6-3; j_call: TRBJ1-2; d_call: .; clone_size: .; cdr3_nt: TGTGCCAGCAGTTACTCGTGGACATCCGGCTACACCTTC; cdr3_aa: CASSYSWTSGYTF
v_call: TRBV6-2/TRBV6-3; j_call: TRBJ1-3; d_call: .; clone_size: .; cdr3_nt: TGTGCCAGCAGTTTCCTGTCTGGACAGCCATTTGGAAACACCATATATTTT; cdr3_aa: CASSFLSGQPFGNTIYF
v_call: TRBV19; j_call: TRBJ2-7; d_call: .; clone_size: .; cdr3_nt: TGTGCCAGTAGTATTGGGGACCCGGACAGTACCTACGAGCAGTACTTC; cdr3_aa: CASSIGDPDSTYEQYF
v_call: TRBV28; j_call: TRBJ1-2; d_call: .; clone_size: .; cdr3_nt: TGTGCCAGCACCAGTGGGGCCTTCTATGGCTACACCTTC; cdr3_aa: CASTSGAFYGYTF
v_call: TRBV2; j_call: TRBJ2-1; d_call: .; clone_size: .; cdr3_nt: TGTGCCAGCAGTGTTAGGGCGGCGAACAATGAGCAGTTCTTC; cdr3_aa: CASSVRAANNEQFF
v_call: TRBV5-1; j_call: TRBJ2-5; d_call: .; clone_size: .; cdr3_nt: TGCGCCAGCAGCAGGGACTCGGCCCTAGCCGGTCTTTCAGAGACCCAGTACTTC; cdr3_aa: CASSRDSALAGLSETQYF
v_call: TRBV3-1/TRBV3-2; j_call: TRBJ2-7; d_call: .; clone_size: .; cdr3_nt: TGTGCCAGCAGCTTCCTAGCCGACGAGCAGTACTTC; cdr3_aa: CASSFLADEQYF
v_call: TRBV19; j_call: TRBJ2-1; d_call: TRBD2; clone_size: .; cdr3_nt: TGTGCCAGTGGCGGGGGGGGTAAGCAGTTCTTC; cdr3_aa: CASGGGGKQFF
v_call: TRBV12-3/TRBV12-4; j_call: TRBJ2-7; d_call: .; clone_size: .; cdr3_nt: TGTGCCAGCAGTGCAACAGGGGAGGGCGAGCAGTACTTC; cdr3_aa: CASSATGEGEQYF
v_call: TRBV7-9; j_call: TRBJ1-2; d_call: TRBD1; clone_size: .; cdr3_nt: TGTGCCAGCAGCCCTGGGACAGGGTATGGCTACACCTTC; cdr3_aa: CASSPGTGYGYTF
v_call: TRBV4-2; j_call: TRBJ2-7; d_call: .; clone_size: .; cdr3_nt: TGTGCCAGCAGCCAAGGTCCTAGAATATTCTACGAGCAGTACTTC; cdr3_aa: CASSQGPRIFYEQYF
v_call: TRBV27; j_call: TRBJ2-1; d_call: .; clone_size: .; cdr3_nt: TGTGCCAGCAGTTCTACCTCAGGGTGGGGCTCCTACAATGAGCAGTTCTTC; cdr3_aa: CASSSTSGWGSYNEQFF
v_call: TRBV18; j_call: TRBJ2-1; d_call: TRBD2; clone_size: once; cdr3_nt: TGTGCCAGCTCCCTAGCGGGAGGTCTCAATGAGCAGTTCTTC; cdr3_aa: CASSLAGGLNEQFF
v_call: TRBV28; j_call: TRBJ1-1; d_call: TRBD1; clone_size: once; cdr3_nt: TGTGCCAGCAGTTCAACAGGGGTGAGGGCTGAAGCTTTCTTT; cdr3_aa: CASSSTGVRAEAFF
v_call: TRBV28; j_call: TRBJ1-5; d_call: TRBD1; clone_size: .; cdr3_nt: TGTGCCAGCAGTTTACGACAGGGGGCAGAGGGTCAGCCCCAGCATTTT; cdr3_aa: CASSLRQGAEGQPQHF
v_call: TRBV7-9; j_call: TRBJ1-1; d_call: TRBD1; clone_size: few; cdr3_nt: TGCAGCGGACAGGGGGCTTCCGAAGCTTTCTTT; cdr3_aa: CSGQGASEAFF
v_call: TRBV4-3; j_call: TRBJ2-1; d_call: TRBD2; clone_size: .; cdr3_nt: TGCGCCAGCAGCCAACACGGGACTAGCGGGATTGGTTACAATGAGCAGTTCTTC; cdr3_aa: CASSQHGTSGIGYNEQFF
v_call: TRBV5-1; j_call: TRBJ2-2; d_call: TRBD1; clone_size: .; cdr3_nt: TGCGCCAGCAGCATCCAGGGGGCCAGGATCGCCGGGGAGCTGTTTTTT; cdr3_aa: CASSIQGARIAGELFF
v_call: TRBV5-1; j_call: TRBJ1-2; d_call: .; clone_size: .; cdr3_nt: TGCGCCAGCAGCCCGACAGATGGAGGCTACACCTTC; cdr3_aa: CASSPTDGGYTF
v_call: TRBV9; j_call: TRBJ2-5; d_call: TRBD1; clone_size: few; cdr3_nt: TGTGCCAGCAGCGTCGACAGGGGACGGGGGGAGACCCAGTACTTC; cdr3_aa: CASSVDRGRGETQYF
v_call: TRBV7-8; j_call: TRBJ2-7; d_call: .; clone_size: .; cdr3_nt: TGTGCCAGCAGCTCCCGGACCCGAAGCTCCTACGAGCAGTACTTC; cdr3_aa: CASSSRTRSSYEQYF
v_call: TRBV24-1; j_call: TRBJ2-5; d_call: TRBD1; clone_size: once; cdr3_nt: TGTGCCACCAGTGATTTGCCCCGACAGGGGGCGAAGGAGACCCAGTACTTC; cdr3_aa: CATSDLPRQGAKETQYF
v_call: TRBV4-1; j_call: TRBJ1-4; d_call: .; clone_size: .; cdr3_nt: TGCGCCAGCAGCCAAGATAGGGCCAGTAATGAAAAACTGTTTTTT; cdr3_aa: CASSQDRASNEKLFF
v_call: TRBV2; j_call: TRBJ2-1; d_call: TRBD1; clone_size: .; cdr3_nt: TGTGCCAGCAGTGAAGGGACAGGGAGCTCCTACAATGAGCAGTTCTTC; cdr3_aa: CASSEGTGSSYNEQFF
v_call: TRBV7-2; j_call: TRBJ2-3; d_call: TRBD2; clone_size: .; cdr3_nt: TGTGCCAGCAGCTTAGGGAGCGGGAGGGGCACAGATACGCAGTATTTT; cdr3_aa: CASSLGSGRGTDTQYF